Shown below are 24 T cell receptor beta chains from a single sample sequenced in a study of blood T cell repertoires in COVID-19. Measured with immunoSEQ multiplex PCR; TCRdb has only the in-frame clones, and not every one. The profile covers roughly 330,000 clones, with more than 70% appearing a single time and around 6% taken by the ten largest. The source material was peripheral blood. The receptors stem from a young man who had recovered from COVID-19.

The rearrangement joins TRBV19 to TRBJ2-1, with 8 bases matching TRBD2. The CDR3 consists of 16 residues. V was clipped by 3 bases and J by 1 base; unmatched bases: 5. CDR1 and CDR2 from the germline V gene are LNHDA and SQIVND (reference sequence). CDR3 residues: CASSIGTSWSYNEQFF. DNA of the CDR3: TGTGCCAGTAGTATTGGGACTAGTTGGTCCTACAATGAGCAGTTCTTC.

This rearrangement joins TRBV25-1 to TRBJ2-2, with 7 bases identical to TRBD1. In germline, CDR1 is MGHDK, CDR2 SYGVNS. The V and J ends lost 2 bases and 5 bases, in that order; junction bases with no gene match: 8. There are 16 residues in the CDR3. CDR3 coding DNA: TGTGCCAGCAGTGAACAAGGGCAGGGGGTTACCGGGGAGCTGTTTTTT. It translates to CASSEQGQGVTGELFF.

The CDR3 protein is CASKADSGYTF. The CDR3 DNA follows: TGCGCCAGCAAGGCGGACAGTGGCTACACCTTC. The chain carries TRBV10-2 and TRBJ1-2; D is possibly TRBD1 (6 bases). Trimming removed 7 bases from V and 7 bases from J, with 10 bases in between. Germline-derived CDR1 and CDR2 are WSHSY and SAAADI. The CDR3 covers 11 residues.

The chain is built from TRBV5-4 and TRBJ1-1; perhaps TRBD1 as D (5 bases). The germline V gene has CDR1 SGHNT and CDR2 YYREEE (reference sequence). The V gene lost 0 bases and the J gene lost 0 bases, with 9 bases spanning the gap. CDR3 length: 15 residues. The DNA of the CDR3 is TGTGCCAGCAGCTTGGCTTCCAGGGTGAACACTGAAGCTTTCTTT. Translating gives CASSLASRVNTEAFF. The variable domain in full, completed from reference TRBV5-4 and TRBJ1-1, reads ETGVTQSPTHLIKTRGQQVTLRCSSQSGHNTVSWYQQALGQGPQFIFQYYREEENGRGNFPPRFSGLQFPNYSSELNVNALELDDSALYLCASSLASRVNTEAFFGQGTRLTVV.

The chain recombines TRBV10-2 with TRBJ2-2; a weak D match, TRBD1 (5 bases). The V gene lost 6 bases and the J gene lost 5 bases, with 19 bases spanning the gap. This CDR3 comprises 16 residues. Looked up from germline, CDR1 is WSHSY and CDR2 is SAAADI. This CDR3 is CASRRGSWGWTGELFF. As DNA, the CDR3 is TGCGCCAGCAGGAGAGGTTCCTGGGGCTGGACCGGGGAGCTGTTTTTT.

The rearrangement uses TRBV11-2 and TRBJ1-2, with D hard to call. Trimming left V 1 base short and J 1 base short, with 7 bases between. The germline V gene has CDR1 SGHAT and CDR2 FQNNGV. The CDR3 contains 14 residues. As DNA, the CDR3 is TGTGCCAGCAGCTTAGGAATCAGTAACTATGGCTACACCTTC. Residues: CASSLGISNYGYTF.

The genes are TRBV19 and TRBJ2-1; D is undetermined. CDR3 size: 15 residues. Trimming took 3 bases from V and 2 from J, leaving 11 bases between them. Looked up from germline, CDR1 is LNHDA and CDR2 is SQIVND (reference sequence). The CDR3 protein is CASSIGSVAYNEQFF. The DNA of the CDR3 is TGTGCCAGTAGTATCGGTTCCGTAGCCTACAATGAGCAGTTCTTC.

The rearrangement links TRBV7-3 to TRBJ2-1, with 13 bases fitting TRBD2. The CDR3 consists of 16 residues. CDR1 SGHTA and CDR2 FQGTGA come from the germline V gene. V trimming: 6 bases; J trimming: 7 bases; junction bases outside the gene matches: 9. CDR3 sequence (DNA): TGTGCCAGCAGTCGACTAGCGGGAGGTCTTTGGAATGAGCAGTTCTTC. Its translation: CASSRLAGGLWNEQFF.

The CDR3, as DNA: TGTGCCAGCACTAAGAGGGCAGGGGTGAACACCGGGGAGCTGTTTTTT. This gives the protein CASTKRAGVNTGELFF. V is TRBV7-2 and J is TRBJ2-2; weak D call: TRBD1 (6 bases). V was pared by 7 bases and J by 1 base, with 16 bases between. Per germline, CDR1 SGHTA and CDR2 FQGNSA. This CDR3 spans 16 amino acids. The whole variable domain, remainder taken from reference TRBV7-2 and TRBJ2-2, is GAGVSQSPSNKVTEKGKDVELRCDPISGHTALYWYRQSLGQGLEFLIYFQGNSAPDKSGLPSDRFSAERTGGSVSTLTIQRTQQEDSAVYLCASTKRAGVNTGELFFGEGSRLTVL.

This chain uses TRBV6-5 with TRBJ2-1; 14 bases match TRBD2. CDR3 length: 14 residues. Per the germline V gene, CDR1 is MNHEY and CDR2 is SVGAGI. V dropped 6 bases and J dropped 9; count of bases not matched to a gene: 4. This chain's CDR3 is CASRGLAGAGEQFF. As DNA, the CDR3 is TGTGCCAGCAGGGGACTAGCGGGAGCAGGTGAGCAGTTCTTC.

The chain carries TRBV24-1 and TRBJ1-1, with D possibly TRBD1 on 6 matching bases. Germline V gene sequence: CDR1 KGHDR, CDR2 SFDVKD. The V end was cut by 3 bases, the J end by 0 bases, with 10 bases between. This CDR3 is built from 15 residues. CDR3 sequence (DNA): TGTGCCACCAGTGATCCCTGGGACATGAACACTGAAGCTTTCTTT. Translating it yields CATSDPWDMNTEAFF.

The CDR3 sequence is CASSPRAGPGNTEAFF. The CDR3 region has the DNA TGTGCCAGCTCACCAAGAGCAGGGCCGGGGAACACTGAAGCTTTCTTT. The chain joins TRBV18 to TRBJ1-1; the D gene is possibly TRBD1 (5 bases). This CDR3 has 16 residues. V lost 2 bases and J 1 base, leaving 14 bases between the germline ends. Germline V lookup: CDR1 KGHSH, CDR2 LQKENI.

This chain uses TRBV19 with TRBJ1-2; TRBD1 is a possible D gene (5 bases). Germline CDR1 is LNHDA and CDR2 is SQIVND (reference sequence). The V gene lost 5 bases and the J gene lost 3 bases, with 16 bases spanning the gap. The CDR3 spans 15 residues. CDR3 bases: TGTGCCAGTAGTGAATCCGGGGGGAGCGACTATGGCTACACCTTC. Its translation is CASSESGGSDYGYTF.

The gene calls are TRBV2 and TRBJ2-1; D possibly corresponds to TRBD1 (6 bases). This CDR3 is 15 amino acids long. The germline CDR1 and CDR2 sequences are SNHLY and FYNNEI. V was shortened by 3 bases and J by 7 bases, with 16 bases between the two germline ends. Here the CDR3 DNA reads TGTGCCAGCAGTGAGGGGGCGTCAGGGGATAATGAGCAGTTCTTC. Residues: CASSEGASGDNEQFF.

V is TRBV7-2 and J is TRBJ2-1; 8 bases line up with TRBD1. J gave up 7 bases and V 3 bases, and 8 bases lay outside the gene matches. This CDR3 is built from 15 residues. Germline V gene lookup returns CDR1 SGHTA and CDR2 FQGNSA. This CDR3 is CASSFSQGARNEQFF. The CDR3 bases are TGTGCCAGCAGCTTTTCCCAGGGGGCGAGGAATGAGCAGTTCTTC.

The chain has TRBV4-3 and TRBJ2-5, with a weak D call TRBD2 (6 bases). The CDR3 consists of 15 residues. Trimming left V 2 bases short and J 5 bases short, with 15 bases between. Germline V gene lookup returns CDR1 LGHNA and CDR2 YSLEER. In DNA form, the CDR3 reads TGCGCCAGCAGCCAAAACCCGGGACTCCTGGAGACCCAGTACTTC. Amino acids: CASSQNPGLLETQYF.

This clone was observed once. V is TRBV7-9 and J is TRBJ2-7; no reliable D call. The germline V and J ends were trimmed by 5 bases and 6 bases, with 17 bases remaining between them. The CDR3 has 14 amino acids. Germline CDR1 reads SEHNR; CDR2 reads FQNEAQ (reference sequence). CDR3 protein: CASSPSVAGAEQYF. CDR3 nucleotide sequence: TGTGCCAGCAGCCCATCCGTTGCCGGAGCCGAGCAGTACTTC.

This chain links TRBV4-2 with TRBJ2-1; 7 bases agree with TRBD2. The V and J ends lost 0 bases and 8 bases, in that order; junction bases with no gene match: 10. Per germline, CDR1 LGHNA and CDR2 YNFKEQ. The CDR3 runs to 16 residues. The CDR3 nucleotides read TGTGCCAGCAGCCAAGAGTATGCGGCGGGAGACGATGAGCAGTTCTTC. Translating it yields CASSQEYAAGDDEQFF.

This clone appeared once. The chain combines TRBV14 with TRBJ2-2; no definite D call. Between the trimmed V and J ends, which lost 1 base and 3 bases, there was a span of 9 bases. CDR3 length: 15 amino acids. Per the germline V gene, CDR1 is SGHDN and CDR2 is FVKESK. The CDR3 protein is CASSQGLRYTGELFF. The CDR3 nucleotides read TGTGCCAGCAGCCAAGGTCTCAGATACACCGGGGAGCTGTTTTTT. The whole variable domain, filled in from reference TRBV14 and TRBJ2-2, reads EAGVTQFPSHSVIEKGQTVTLRCDPISGHDNLYWYRRVMGKEIKFLLHFVKESKQDESGMPNNRFLAERTGGTYSTLKVQPAELEDSGVYFCASSQGLRYTGELFFGEGSRLTVL.

This chain connects TRBV5-1 to TRBJ2-7; D unresolved. Germline CDR1 and CDR2: SGHRS and YFSETQ. Trimming cost V 3 bases and J 1 base, with 17 bases left between them. The CDR3 is 16 amino acids. The chain's CDR3 is CASSSSTPGLSYEQYF. As DNA, the CDR3 is TGCGCCAGCAGCTCCTCGACCCCCGGGTTATCCTACGAGCAGTACTTC.

V gene TRBV5-6 combines with J gene TRBJ1-2; unclear D gene. Germline assignment: CDR1 SGHDT and CDR2 YYEEEE. The germline V and J ends were trimmed by 0 bases and 7 bases, with 13 bases remaining between them. The CDR3 has 14 amino acids. The CDR3 spells CASSLDRLFLGYTF. The CDR3 bases are TGTGCCAGCAGCTTGGATAGACTCTTCCTTGGCTACACCTTC.

V is TRBV2 and J is TRBJ2-7; the D gene is possibly TRBD1 (5 bases). The CDR3 has 12 residues. CDR1 and CDR2 from the germline V gene are SNHLY and FYNNEI. Trimming pared 7 bases from V and 4 bases from J, leaving 11 bases between. CDR3 bases: TGTGCCAGCAAACCAGGGTTGTACGAGCAGTACTTC. The encoded protein is CASKPGLYEQYF.

This clone was picked up a small number of times. This chain connects TRBV12-5 to TRBJ2-1, with D possibly TRBD1 on 6 matching bases. The CDR3 is made up of 13 amino acids. The germline V and J ends were trimmed by 6 bases and 8 bases, with 14 bases remaining between them. The germline CDR1 and CDR2 sequences are LGHNT and FRNRAP. DNA of the CDR3: TGTGCTAGTGGCCTTACAGGGTTTCATGAGCAGTTCTTC. Encoded protein: CASGLTGFHEQFF.

This chain joins TRBV5-6 and TRBJ2-5; D might be TRBD2 (5 bases). Germline V gene data show CDR1 as SGHDT and CDR2 as YYEEEE. This CDR3 is built from 18 residues. Between the trimmed V and J ends, which lost 1 base and 5 bases, there was a span of 24 bases. CDR3 amino acids: CASSLYYPIGNRRETQYF. DNA of the CDR3: TGTGCCAGCAGCTTGTATTATCCGATCGGGAACCGGCGGGAGACCCAGTACTTC.